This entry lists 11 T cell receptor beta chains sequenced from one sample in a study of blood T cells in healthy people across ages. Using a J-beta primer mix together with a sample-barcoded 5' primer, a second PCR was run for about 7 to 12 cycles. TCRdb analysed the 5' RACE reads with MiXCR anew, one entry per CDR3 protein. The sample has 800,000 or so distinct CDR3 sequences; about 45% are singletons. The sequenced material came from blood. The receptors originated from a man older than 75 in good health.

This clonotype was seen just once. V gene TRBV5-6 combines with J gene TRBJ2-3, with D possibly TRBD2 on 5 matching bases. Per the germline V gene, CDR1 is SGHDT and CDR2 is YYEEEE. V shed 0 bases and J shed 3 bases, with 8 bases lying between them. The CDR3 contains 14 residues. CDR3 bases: TGTGCCAGCAGCTTGGAGAGCGGAACAGATACGCAGTATTTT. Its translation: CASSLESGTDTQYF.

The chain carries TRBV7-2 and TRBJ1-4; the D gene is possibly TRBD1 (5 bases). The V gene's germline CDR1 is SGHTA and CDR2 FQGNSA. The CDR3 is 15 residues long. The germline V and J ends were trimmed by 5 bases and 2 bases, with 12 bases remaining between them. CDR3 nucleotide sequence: TGTGCCAGCAGCCAAGCGGGGGGGACTAATGAAAAACTGTTTTTT. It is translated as CASSQAGGTNEKLFF.

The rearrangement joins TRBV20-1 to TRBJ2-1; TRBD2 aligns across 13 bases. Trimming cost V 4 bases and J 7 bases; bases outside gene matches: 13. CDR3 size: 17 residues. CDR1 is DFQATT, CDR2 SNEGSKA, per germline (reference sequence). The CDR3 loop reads CSATGATTSGRANEQFF. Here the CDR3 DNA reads TGCAGTGCTACCGGGGCAACTACTAGCGGGAGGGCAAATGAGCAGTTCTTC.

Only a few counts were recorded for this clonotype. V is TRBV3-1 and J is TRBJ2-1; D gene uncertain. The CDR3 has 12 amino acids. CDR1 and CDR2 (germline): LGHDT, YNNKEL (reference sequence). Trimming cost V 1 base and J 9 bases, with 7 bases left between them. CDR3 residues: CASSQAWREQFF. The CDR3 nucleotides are TGTGCCAGCAGCCAAGCGTGGCGTGAGCAGTTCTTC.

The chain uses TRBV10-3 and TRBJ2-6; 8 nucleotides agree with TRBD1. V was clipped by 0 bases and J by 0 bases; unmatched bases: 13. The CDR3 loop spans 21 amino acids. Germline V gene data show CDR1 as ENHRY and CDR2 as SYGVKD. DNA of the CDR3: TGTGCCATCAGTGAGTCGACCCTCGACAGGGGACCAAACTCTGGGGCCAACGTCCTGACTTTC. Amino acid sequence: CAISESTLDRGPNSGANVLTF.

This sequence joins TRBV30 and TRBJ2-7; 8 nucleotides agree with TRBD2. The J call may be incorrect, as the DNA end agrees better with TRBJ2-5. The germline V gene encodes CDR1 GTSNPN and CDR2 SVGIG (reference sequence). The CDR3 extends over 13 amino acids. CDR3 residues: CAWKKAGVETQYF. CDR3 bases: TGTGCCTGGAAAAAAGCGGGAGTGGAGACCCAGTACTTC.

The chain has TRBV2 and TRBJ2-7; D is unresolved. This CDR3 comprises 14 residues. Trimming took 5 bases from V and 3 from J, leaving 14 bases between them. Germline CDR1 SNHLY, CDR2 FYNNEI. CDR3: CASSPDTDNYEQYF. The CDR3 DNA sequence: TGTGCCAGCAGTCCTGATACCGACAACTACGAGCAGTACTTC. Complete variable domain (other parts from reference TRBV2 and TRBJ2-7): EPEVTQTPSHQVTQMGQEVILRCVPISNHLYFYWYRQILGQKVEFLVSFYNNEISEKSEIFDDQFSVERPDGSNFTLKIRSTKLEDSAMYFCASSPDTDNYEQYFGPGTRLTVT.

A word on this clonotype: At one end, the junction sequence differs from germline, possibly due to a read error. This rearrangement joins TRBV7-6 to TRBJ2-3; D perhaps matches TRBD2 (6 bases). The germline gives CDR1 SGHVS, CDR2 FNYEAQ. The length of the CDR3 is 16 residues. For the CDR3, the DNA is TGTGTCAGCAGCCGAAACGGGGGTTCTAGCACAGATACGCAGTATTTT. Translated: CVSSRNGGSSTDTQYF.

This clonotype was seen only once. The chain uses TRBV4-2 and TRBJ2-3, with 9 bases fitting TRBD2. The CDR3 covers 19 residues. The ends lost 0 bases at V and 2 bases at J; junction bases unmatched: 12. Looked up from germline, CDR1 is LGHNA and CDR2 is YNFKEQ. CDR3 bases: TGTGCCAGCAGCCAAGATGTGATAGCGGGAGTGATCACCACAGATACGCAGTATTTT. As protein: CASSQDVIAGVITTDTQYF.

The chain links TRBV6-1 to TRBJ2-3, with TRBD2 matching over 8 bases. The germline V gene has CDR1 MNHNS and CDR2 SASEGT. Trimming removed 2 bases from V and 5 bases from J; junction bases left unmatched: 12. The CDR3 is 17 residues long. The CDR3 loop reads CASSEKPGGSGIDTQYF. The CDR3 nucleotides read TGTGCCAGCAGTGAAAAGCCGGGGGGGTCCGGGATAGATACGCAGTATTTT.

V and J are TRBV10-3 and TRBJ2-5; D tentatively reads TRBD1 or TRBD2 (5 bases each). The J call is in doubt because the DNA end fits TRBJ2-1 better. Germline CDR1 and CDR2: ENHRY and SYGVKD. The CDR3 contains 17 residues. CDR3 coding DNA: TGTGCCATCAGTGGCTCGACGAGTGAGGGGCTACAAGAGACCCAGTTCTTC. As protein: CAISGSTSEGLQETQFF.